Sequencing of this TCR beta chain was carried out in a study of Graves' ophthalmopathy and Graves' hyperthyroidism. Study-wide context: Peripheral blood sampling occurred at initial diagnosis, before any treatment. Findings and caveats of the study: Ophthalmopathy versus stable hyperthyroidism: 13-signature model gave 87.88% sensitivity, 81.08% specificity.

The CDR3 spans 14 residues. V gave up 5 bases and J gave up 7 bases, with 14 bases separating them. Germline lookup yields CDR1 SEHNR and CDR2 FQNEAQ (reference sequence). A word on this clonotype: Its antigen is not identified.

Orbital computed tomography, together with clinical symptoms, serum thyroxine, TRAb and thyroid ultrasound, was used for diagnosis. Out of 7.5 to 10 ml of fresh peripheral blood, PBMCs were obtained. From RNA, the CDR3 regions of TCR beta chains were amplified and sequenced. Following a first-round RT-PCR that used HTBI primers, a second-round multiplex PCR was carried out. TCRdb recomputed calls from the multiplex PCR reads with MiXCR, one row per CDR3 protein. The data show 200,000 to 250,000 distinct CDR3 sequences, with 45% seen just once and about half held by the top ten. This sequence originates from an adult man with Graves' ophthalmopathy. Source material: peripheral blood. The rearrangement uses TRBV7-9 and TRBJ2-2; no clear D. CDR3: CASSQRGSYGELFF. Here the CDR3 DNA reads TGTGCCAGCAGCCAAAGAGGAAGCTACGGGGAGCTGTTTTTT.